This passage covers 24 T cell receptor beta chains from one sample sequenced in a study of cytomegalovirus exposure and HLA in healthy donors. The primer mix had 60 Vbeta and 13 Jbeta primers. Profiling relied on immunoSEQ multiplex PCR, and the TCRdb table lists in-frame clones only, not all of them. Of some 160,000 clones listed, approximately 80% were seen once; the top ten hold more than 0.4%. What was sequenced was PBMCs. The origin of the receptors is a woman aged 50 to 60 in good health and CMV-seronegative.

CDR3 nucleotides: TGTGCCAGCAGCTTTTCGTTGAATCAGCCCCAGCATTTT. Amino acid sequence: CASSFSLNQPQHF. The V and J genes are TRBV5-6 and TRBJ1-5, with D unresolved. This CDR3 is built from 13 residues. V lost 2 bases and J 4 bases, leaving 7 bases between the germline ends. Germline-derived CDR1 and CDR2 are SGHDT and YYEEEE. The entire variable domain, with the rest obtained from reference TRBV5-6 and TRBJ1-5, is as follows: DAGVTQSPTHLIKTRGQQVTLRCSPKSGHDTVSWYQQALGQGPQFIFQYYEEEERQRGNFPDRFSGHQFPNYSSELNVNALLLGDSALYLCASSFSLNQPQHFGDGTRLSIL.

The CDR3 reads CASSSGQGPNWPQHF. The CDR3 coding sequence is TGCGCCAGCAGCTCCGGACAGGGCCCAAATTGGCCCCAGCATTTT. The chain recombines TRBV4-1 with TRBJ1-5; 8 positions match TRBD1. The CDR3 contains 15 residues. Germline loops: CDR1 MGHRA, CDR2 YSYEKL. V shed 5 bases and J 9 bases; nucleotides not matched to a gene: 12.

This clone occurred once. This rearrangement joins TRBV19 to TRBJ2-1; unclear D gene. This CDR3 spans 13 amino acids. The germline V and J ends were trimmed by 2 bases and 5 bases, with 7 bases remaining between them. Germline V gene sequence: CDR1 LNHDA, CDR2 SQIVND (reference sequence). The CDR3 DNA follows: TGTGCCAGTAGTATATGGAGTAACAATGAGCAGTTCTTC. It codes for CASSIWSNNEQFF. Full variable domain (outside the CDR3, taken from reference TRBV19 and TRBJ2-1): DGGITQSPKYLFRKEGQNVTLSCEQNLNHDAMYWYRQDPGQGLRLIYYSQIVNDFQKGDIAEGYSVSREKKESFPLTVTSAQKNPTAFYLCASSIWSNNEQFFGPGTRLTVL.

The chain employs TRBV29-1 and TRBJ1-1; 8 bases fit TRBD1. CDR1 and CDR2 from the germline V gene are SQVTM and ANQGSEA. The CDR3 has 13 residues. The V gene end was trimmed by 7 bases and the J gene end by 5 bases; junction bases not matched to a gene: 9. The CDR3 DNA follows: TGCAGCGCTCTCCCAGGGGGCAGGACTGAAGCTTTCTTT. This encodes CSALPGGRTEAFF.

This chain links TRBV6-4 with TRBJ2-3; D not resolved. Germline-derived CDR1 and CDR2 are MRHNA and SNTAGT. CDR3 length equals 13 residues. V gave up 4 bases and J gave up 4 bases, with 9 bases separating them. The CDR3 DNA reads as TGTGCCAGCAGTGTTTCCGTAGCAGATACGCAGTATTTT. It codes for CASSVSVADTQYF.

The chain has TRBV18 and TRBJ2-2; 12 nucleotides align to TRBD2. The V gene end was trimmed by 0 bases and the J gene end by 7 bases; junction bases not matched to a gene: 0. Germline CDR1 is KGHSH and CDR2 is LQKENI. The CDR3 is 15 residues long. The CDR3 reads CASSPPGLAGGELFF. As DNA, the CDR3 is TGTGCCAGCTCACCACCGGGACTAGCGGGCGGGGAGCTGTTTTTT.

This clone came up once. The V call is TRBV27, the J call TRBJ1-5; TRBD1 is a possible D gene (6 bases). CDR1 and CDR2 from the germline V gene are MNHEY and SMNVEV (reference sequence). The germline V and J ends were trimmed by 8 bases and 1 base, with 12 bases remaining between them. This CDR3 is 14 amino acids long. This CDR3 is CASLQGWSNQPQHF. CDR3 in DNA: TGTGCCAGCTTACAGGGTTGGAGCAATCAGCCCCAGCATTTT.

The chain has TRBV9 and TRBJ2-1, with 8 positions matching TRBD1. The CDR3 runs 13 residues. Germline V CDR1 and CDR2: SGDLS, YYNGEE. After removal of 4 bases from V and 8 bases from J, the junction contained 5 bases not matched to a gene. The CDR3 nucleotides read TGTGCCAGCAGCATGACAGGGGTGGATGAGCAGTTCTTC. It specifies CASSMTGVDEQFF.

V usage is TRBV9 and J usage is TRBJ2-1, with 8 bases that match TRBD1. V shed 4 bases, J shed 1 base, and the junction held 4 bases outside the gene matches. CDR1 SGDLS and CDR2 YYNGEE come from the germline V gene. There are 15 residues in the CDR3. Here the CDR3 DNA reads TGTGCCAGCAGCACAGGGGGTGGGTCCTACAATGAGCAGTTCTTC. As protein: CASSTGGGSYNEQFF.

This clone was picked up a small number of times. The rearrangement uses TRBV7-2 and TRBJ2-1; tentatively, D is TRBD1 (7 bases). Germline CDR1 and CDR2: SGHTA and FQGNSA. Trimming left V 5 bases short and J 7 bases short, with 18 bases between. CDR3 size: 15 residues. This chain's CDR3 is CASSPQGGLINEQFF. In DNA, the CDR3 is TGTGCCAGCAGCCCCCAGGGGGGCCTTATAAATGAGCAGTTCTTC.

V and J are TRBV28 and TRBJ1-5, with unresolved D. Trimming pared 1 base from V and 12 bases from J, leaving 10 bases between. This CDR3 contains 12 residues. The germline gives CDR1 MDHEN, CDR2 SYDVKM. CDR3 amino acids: CASSLYVSSQHF. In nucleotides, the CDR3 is TGTGCCAGCAGTTTATACGTCTCTAGCCAGCATTTT.

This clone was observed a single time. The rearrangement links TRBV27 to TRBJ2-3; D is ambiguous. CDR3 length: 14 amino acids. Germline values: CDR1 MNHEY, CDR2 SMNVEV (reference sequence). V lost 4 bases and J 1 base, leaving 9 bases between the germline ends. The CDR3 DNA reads TGTGCCAGCAGTTGGTTTCAGGGCACAGATACGCAGTATTTT. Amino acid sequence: CASSWFQGTDTQYF.

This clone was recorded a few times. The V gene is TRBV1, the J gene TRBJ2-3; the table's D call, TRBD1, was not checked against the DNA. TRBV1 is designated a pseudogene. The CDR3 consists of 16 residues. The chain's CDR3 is CTSRLRQGWSADTQYF. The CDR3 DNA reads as TGCACCAGCAGGTTAAGACAGGGGTGGTCGGCAGATACGCAGTATTTT.

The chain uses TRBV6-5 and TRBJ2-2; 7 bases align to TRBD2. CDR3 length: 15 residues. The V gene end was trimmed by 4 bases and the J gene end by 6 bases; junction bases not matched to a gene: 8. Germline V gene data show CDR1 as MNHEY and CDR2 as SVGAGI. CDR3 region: CASSSPGEGAGELFF. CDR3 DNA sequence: TGTGCCAGCAGTTCCCCCGGGGAGGGAGCCGGGGAGCTGTTTTTT.

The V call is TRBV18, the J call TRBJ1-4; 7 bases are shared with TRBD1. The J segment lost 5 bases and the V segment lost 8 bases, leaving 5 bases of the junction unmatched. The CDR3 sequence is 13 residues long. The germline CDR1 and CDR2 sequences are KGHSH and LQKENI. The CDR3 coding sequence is TGTGCCAGCCTGGGACAGCTAAATGAAAAACTGTTTTTT. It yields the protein CASLGQLNEKLFF. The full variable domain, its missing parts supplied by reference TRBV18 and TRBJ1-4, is NAGVMQNPRHLVRRRGQEARLRCSPMKGHSHVYWYRQLPEEGLKFMVYLQKENIIDESGMPKERFSAEFPKEGPSILRIQQVVRGDSAAYFCASLGQLNEKLFFGSGTQLSVL.

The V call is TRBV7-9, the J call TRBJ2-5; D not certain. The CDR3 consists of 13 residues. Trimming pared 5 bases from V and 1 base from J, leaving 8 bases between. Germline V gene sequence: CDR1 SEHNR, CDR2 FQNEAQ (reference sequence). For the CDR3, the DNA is TGTGCCAGCAGCCCAAATTCCCAAGAGACCCAGTACTTC. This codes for CASSPNSQETQYF.

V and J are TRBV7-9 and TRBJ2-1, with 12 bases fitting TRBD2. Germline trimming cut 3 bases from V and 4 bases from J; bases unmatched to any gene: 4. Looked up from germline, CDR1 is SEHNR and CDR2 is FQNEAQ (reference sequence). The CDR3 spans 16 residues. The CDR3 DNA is TGTGCCAGCAGCTTCTCCGGGACTAGCGGGTACAATGAGCAGTTCTTC. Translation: CASSFSGTSGYNEQFF.

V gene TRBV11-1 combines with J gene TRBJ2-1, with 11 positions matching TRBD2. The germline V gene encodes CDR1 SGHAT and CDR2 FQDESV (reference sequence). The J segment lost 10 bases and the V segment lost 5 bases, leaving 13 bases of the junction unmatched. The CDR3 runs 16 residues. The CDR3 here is CASSPFLAGGSREQFF. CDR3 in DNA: TGTGCCAGCAGCCCATTTTTAGCGGGAGGGTCCCGGGAGCAGTTCTTC.

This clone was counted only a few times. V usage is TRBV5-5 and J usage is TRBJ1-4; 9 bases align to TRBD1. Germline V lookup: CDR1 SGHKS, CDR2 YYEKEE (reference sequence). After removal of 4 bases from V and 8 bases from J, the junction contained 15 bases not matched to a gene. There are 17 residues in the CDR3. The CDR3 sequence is CASSAVPGQGRGEKLFF. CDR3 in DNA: TGTGCCAGCAGCGCCGTCCCGGGACAGGGACGAGGCGAAAAACTGTTTTTT.

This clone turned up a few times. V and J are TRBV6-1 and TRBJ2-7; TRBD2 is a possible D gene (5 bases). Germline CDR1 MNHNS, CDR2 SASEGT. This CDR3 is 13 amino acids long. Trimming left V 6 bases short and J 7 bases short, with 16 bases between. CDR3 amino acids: CASRSRGRGEQYF. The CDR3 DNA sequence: TGTGCCAGCAGAAGCAGAGGACGAGGGGAGCAGTACTTC.

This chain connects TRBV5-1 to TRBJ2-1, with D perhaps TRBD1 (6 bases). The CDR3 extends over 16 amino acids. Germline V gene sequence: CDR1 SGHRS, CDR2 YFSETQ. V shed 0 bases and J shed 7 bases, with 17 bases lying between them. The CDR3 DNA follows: TGCGCCAGCAGCTTGGCCGAGGCAGGGGAGAAGAATGAGCAGTTCTTC. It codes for CASSLAEAGEKNEQFF.

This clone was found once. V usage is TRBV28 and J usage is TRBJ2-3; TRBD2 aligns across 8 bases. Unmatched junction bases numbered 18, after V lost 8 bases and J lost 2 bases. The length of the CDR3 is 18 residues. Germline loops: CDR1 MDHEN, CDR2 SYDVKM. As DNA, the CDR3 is TGTGCCAGCGCGGGGGGTCAGGGTAATCACAAGGCCACAGATACGCAGTATTTT. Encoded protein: CASAGGQGNHKATDTQYF. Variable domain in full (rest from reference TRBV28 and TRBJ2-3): DVKVTQSSRYLVKRTGEKVFLECVQDMDHENMFWYRQDPGLGLRLIYFSYDVKMKEKGDIPEGYSVSREKKERFSLILESASTNQTSMYLCASAGGQGNHKATDTQYFGPGTRLTVL.

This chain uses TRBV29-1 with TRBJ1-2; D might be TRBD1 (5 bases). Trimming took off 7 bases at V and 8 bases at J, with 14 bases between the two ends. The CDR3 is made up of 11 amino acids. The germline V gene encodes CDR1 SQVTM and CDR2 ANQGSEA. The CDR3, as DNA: TGCAGCGCCGCGGGGGGAGGGGGCTACACCTTC. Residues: CSAAGGGGYTF.

CDR3: CARPGQSNQPQHF. The CDR3 DNA follows: TGTGCCAGGCCCGGACAGTCGAATCAGCCCCAGCATTTT. V is TRBV9 and J is TRBJ1-5, with TRBD1 as a possible D gene (6 bases). The CDR3 length is 13 residues. Trimming took off 8 bases at V and 4 bases at J, with 13 bases between the two ends. From germline, CDR1 is SGDLS and CDR2 YYNGEE.